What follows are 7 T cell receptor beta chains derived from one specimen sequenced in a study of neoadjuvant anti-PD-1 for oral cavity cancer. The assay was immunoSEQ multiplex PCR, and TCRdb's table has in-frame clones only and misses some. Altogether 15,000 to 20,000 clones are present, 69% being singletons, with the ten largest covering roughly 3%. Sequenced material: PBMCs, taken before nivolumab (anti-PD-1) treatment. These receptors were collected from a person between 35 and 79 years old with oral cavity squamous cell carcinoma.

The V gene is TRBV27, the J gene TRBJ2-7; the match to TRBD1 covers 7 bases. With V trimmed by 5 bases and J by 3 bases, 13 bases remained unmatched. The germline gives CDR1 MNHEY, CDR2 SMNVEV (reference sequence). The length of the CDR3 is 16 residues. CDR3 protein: CASSVRRQGEYYEQYF. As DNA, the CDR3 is TGTGCCAGCAGTGTTCGAAGACAGGGCGAATACTACGAGCAGTACTTC.

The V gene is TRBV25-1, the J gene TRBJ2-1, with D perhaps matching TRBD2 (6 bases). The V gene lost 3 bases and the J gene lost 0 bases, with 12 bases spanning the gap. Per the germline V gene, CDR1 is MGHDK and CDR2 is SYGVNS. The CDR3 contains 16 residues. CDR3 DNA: TGTGCCAGCAGTGACAATAGCGGTTTCTCCTACAATGAGCAGTTCTTC. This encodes CASSDNSGFSYNEQFF.

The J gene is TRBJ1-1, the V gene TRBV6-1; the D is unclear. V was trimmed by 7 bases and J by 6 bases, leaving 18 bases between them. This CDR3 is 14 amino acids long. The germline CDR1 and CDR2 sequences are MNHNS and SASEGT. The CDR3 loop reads CASTYQFGIAEAFF. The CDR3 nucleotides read TGTGCCAGCACCTATCAGTTTGGGATCGCTGAAGCTTTCTTT.

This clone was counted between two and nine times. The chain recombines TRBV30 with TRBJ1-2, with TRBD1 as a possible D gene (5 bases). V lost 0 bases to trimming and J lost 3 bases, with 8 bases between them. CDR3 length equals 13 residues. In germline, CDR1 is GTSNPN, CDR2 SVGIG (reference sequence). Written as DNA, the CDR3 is TGTGCCTGGAGTGTCACAGGCGACTATGGCTACACCTTC. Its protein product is CAWSVTGDYGYTF.

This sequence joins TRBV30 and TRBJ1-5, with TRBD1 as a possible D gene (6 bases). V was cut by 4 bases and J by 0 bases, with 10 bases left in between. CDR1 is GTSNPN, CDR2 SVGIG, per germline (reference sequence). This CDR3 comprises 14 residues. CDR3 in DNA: TGTGCCTGGACGAGGGACAATAGCAATCAGCCCCAGCATTTT. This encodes CAWTRDNSNQPQHF.

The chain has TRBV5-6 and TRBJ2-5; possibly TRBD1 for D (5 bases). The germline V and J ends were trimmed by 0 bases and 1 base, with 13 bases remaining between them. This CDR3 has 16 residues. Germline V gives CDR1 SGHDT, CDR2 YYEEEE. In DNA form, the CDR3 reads TGTGCCAGCAGCTTGGACGTGAGACAGTTCCAAGAGACCCAGTACTTC. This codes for CASSLDVRQFQETQYF.

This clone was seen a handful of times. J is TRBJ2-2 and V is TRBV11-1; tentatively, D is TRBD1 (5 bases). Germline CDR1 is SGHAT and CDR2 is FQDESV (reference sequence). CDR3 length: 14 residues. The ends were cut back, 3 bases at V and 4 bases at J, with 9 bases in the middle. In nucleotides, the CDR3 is TGTGCCAGCAGCTTTAGACAGAGCACCGGGGAGCTGTTTTTT. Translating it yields CASSFRQSTGELFF.